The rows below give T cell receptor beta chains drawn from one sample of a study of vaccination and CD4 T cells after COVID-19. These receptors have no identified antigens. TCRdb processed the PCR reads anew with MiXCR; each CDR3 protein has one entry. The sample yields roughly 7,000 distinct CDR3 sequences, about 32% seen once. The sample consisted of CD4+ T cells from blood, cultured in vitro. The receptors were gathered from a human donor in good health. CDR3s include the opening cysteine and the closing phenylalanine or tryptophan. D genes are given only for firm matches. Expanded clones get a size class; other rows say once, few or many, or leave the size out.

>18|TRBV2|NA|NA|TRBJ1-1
CASSRDTPGTTMNTEAFF
TGTGCCAGCAGCAGGGATACGCCCGGGACAACAATGAACACTGAAGCTTTCTTT
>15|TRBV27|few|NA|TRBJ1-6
CASCVRGPVNSPLHF
TGTGCCAGCTGCGTCAGGGGCCCTGTTAATTCACCCCTCCACTTT
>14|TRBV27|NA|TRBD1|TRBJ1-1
CASRIFTGDTEAFF
TGTGCCAGCAGAATATTCACAGGGGACACTGAAGCTTTCTTT
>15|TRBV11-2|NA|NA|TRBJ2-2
CASSPSSANTGELFF
TGTGCCAGCAGCCCTAGTTCCGCGAACACCGGGGAGCTGTTTTTT
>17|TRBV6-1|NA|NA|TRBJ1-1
CASTVRGGGPKPTEAFF
TGTGCCAGCACCGTACGGGGAGGAGGCCCGAAACCAACTGAAGCTTTCTTT
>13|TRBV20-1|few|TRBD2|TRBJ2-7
CSASGSGGFEQYF
TGCAGTGCTAGTGGTAGCGGGGGCTTCGAGCAGTACTTC
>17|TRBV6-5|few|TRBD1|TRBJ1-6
CASSYGTAQGGYSPLHF
TGTGCCAGCAGTTATGGGACAGCCCAAGGGGGGTATTCACCCCTCCACTTT
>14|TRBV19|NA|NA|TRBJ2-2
CASSIGVPTGELFF
TGTGCCAGTAGTATCGGGGTCCCCACCGGGGAGCTGTTTTTT
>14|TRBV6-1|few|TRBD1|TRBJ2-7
CASKVPNRGYEQYF
TGTGCCAGCAAGGTCCCCAACAGGGGCTACGAGCAGTACTTC
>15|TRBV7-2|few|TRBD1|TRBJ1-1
CASSGRQGLNTEAFF
TGTGCCAGCAGCGGCCGACAGGGGTTGAACACTGAAGCTTTCTTT
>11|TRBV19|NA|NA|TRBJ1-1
CASSIPTEAFF
TGTGCCAGTAGTATCCCCACTGAAGCTTTCTTT
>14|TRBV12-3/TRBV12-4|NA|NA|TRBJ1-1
CASSLGGAYTEAFF
TGTGCCAGCAGTTTAGGGGGCGCGTACACTGAAGCTTTCTTT
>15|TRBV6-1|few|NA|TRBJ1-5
CAIGRVFQSNQPQHF
TGTGCCATCGGCAGGGTCTTTCAGAGCAATCAGCCCCAGCATTTT
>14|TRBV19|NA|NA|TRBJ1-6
CASSILGEGSPLHF
TGTGCCAGTAGTATTTTGGGGGAGGGCTCACCCCTCCACTTT
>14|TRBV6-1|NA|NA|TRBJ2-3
CASSPASPVDTQYF
TGTGCCAGCAGCCCCGCTAGTCCAGTGGATACGCAGTATTTT
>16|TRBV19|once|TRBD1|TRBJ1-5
CASRGGQGKSNQPQHF
TGTGCCAGTAGAGGAGGACAGGGAAAAAGCAATCAGCCCCAGCATTTT
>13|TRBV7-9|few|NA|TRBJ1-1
CASSLQRDTEAFF
TGTGCCAGCAGCCTCCAGAGGGACACTGAAGCTTTCTTT
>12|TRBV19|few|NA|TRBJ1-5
CATGRREQPQHF
TGTGCCACCGGACGCAGGGAACAGCCCCAGCATTTT
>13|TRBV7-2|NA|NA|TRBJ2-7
CASRGASSYEQYF
TGTGCCAGCAGAGGGGCCTCATCCTACGAGCAGTACTTC